This T cell receptor beta chain emerged from a study of identical twins. Study conclusions and caveats: There was more out-of-frame TCR alpha sharing in monozygotic twins than models estimated. Zero-insertion results could be subject to partial confounding by invariant MAIT and iNKT cells.

The germline V gene encodes CDR1 DFQATT and CDR2 SNEGSKA (reference sequence). Trimming stripped 0 bases from V and 6 bases from J, with 15 bases between. The CDR3 covers 15 residues. MiXCR was run by TCRdb on the 5' RACE reads, yielding one entry per CDR3 protein. Of over 600,000 distinct CDR3 sequences listed, around 21% were seen once; the top ten hold roughly 4%. This clonotype was detected only a few times. What it binds is unknown. The same data also contributed to another study, on T cells expressing NK-cell markers. Turning to that study: Most of the eight sequenced donors tested HCMV-seropositive; one tested seronegative. Several donors' CD3+CD56-NKG2C+ cells were dominated by the same clonotypes.

J is TRBJ2-1 and V is TRBV20-1; the D is unclear. The sample comprised PBMCs. The sequence derives from a woman aged 18-30 years in good health. The CDR3 here is CSARDLRLERNEQFF. The CDR3, as DNA: TGCAGTGCTAGAGATCTGAGACTCGAGCGCAATGAGCAGTTCTTC.